This T cell receptor beta chain was sequenced during a study of shared clonotypes between healthy human individuals. Study results and caveats: Non-shared clonotypes displayed generation probabilities falling below those of clonotypes present in all four donors.

This table comes from immunoSEQ multiplex PCR, and its TCRdb copy is limited to in-frame clones, with some not included. Of a few million clones listed, 92% are singletons. The CDR3 is 16 residues long. Losses at the gene ends were 0 bases for V and 6 bases for J; bases not matched to a gene: 7. Germline V gene sequence: CDR1 MDHEN, CDR2 SYDVKM. For this clone: Its cognate antigen is unknown.

The material sequenced was naive CD4+ T cells from PBMCs. Stated subset: CD45RA+ positively selected. This TCR derives from a man younger than 35 in good health. Some clones in this sample may be carry-over from other donors' samples. This chain links TRBV28 with TRBJ2-7, with TRBD2 identical over 11 bases. Written as DNA, the CDR3 is TGTGCCAGCAGTTTATGGGCTAGCGGGAGGATGGGCGAGCAGTACTTC. Protein sequence: CASSLWASGRMGEQYF.